The 23 T cell receptor beta chains listed next were all sequenced from one sample in a study of blood T cell repertoires in COVID-19. Produced via immunoSEQ multiplex PCR; TCRdb's table is partial and in-frame only. Here the sample spans fewer than 150,000 clones, approximately 85% being singletons. Material for sequencing was peripheral blood. The receptors were gathered from a woman aged 55-69 years with COVID-19, enrolled during active disease.

The chain has TRBV19 and TRBJ2-1, with TRBD1 matching 9 bases. Germline lookup yields CDR1 LNHDA and CDR2 SQIVND (reference sequence). V lost 2 bases to trimming and J lost 3 bases; unmatched junction nucleotides: 5. The CDR3 totals 16 residues. Here the CDR3 reads CASSIWTGEYYNEQFF. The CDR3 nucleotides are TGTGCCAGTAGTATATGGACAGGGGAATACTACAATGAGCAGTTCTTC.

The rearrangement joins TRBV27 to TRBJ1-1, with D possibly matching TRBD1 (5 bases). The CDR3 length is 13 residues. Germline values: CDR1 MNHEY, CDR2 SMNVEV (reference sequence). Trimming shortened V by 5 bases and J by 3 bases, and 10 bases separated the two germline ends. CDR3 DNA sequence: TGTGCCAGCAGTCCAGACAGATACACTGAAGCTTTCTTT. Its protein product is CASSPDRYTEAFF.

CDR3 amino acids: CASSLVTGINEKLFF. The CDR3 nucleotides are TGTGCCAGCAGCTTAGTCACAGGAATTAATGAAAAACTGTTTTTT. J is TRBJ1-4 and V is TRBV7-2, with a weak D call TRBD1 (5 bases). Germline V gene data show CDR1 as SGHTA and CDR2 as FQGNSA. V lost 1 base and J lost 4, with 10 bases in between. The CDR3 contains 15 residues. Based on the CDR3 plus reference TRBV7-2 and TRBJ1-4, the full variable domain is GAGVSQSPSNKVTEKGKDVELRCDPISGHTALYWYRQSLGQGLEFLIYFQGNSAPDKSGLPSDRFSAERTGGSVSTLTIQRTQQEDSAVYLCASSLVTGINEKLFFGSGTQLSVL.

The sample holds many counts of this clone. The J gene is TRBJ1-5, the V gene TRBV9; no clear D. The CDR3 spans 15 residues. Trimming removed 4 bases from V and 5 bases from J, with 16 bases in between. The V gene's germline CDR1 is SGDLS and CDR2 YYNGEE. CDR3 bases: TGTGCCAGCAGCTCAAGCGGAGGAGACGATCAGCCCCAGCATTTT. Amino acid sequence: CASSSSGGDDQPQHF.

CDR3 amino acids: CASSPGRTGVSPLHF. CDR3 DNA: TGTGCCAGTAGTCCGGGAAGGACAGGGGTTTCACCCCTCCACTTT. The chain recombines TRBV19 with TRBJ1-6, with TRBD1 matching over 9 bases. V shed 5 bases, J shed 9 bases, and the junction held 8 bases outside the gene matches. The CDR3 totals 15 residues. Germline lookup yields CDR1 LNHDA and CDR2 SQIVND (reference sequence).

The chain uses TRBV4-1 and TRBJ2-1; 8 nucleotides match TRBD2. The germline gives CDR1 MGHRA, CDR2 YSYEKL. The CDR3 is 18 residues long. V was pared by 1 base and J by 5 bases, with 13 bases of the junction left unmatched. The CDR3: CASSQVPYLRGDHNEQFF. The CDR3 DNA follows: TGCGCCAGCAGCCAAGTCCCATATTTGCGGGGGGATCACAATGAGCAGTTCTTC.

The J gene is TRBJ1-4, the V gene TRBV28; D possibly corresponds to TRBD1 (5 bases). V lost 5 bases and J lost 7, with 17 bases in between. The CDR3 is 15 amino acids. CDR1 and CDR2 from the germline V gene are MDHEN and SYDVKM. CDR3 region: CASSIFWGRGEKLFF. In DNA form, the CDR3 reads TGTGCCAGCAGTATATTTTGGGGTAGGGGTGAAAAACTGTTTTTT.

This chain links TRBV10-3 with TRBJ1-3, with D possibly matching TRBD1 (5 bases). Looked up from germline, CDR1 is ENHRY and CDR2 is SYGVKD. The CDR3 is 15 residues long. Trimming cost V 5 bases and J 6 bases, with 17 bases left between them. CDR3 nucleotides: TGTGCCATCAGTCCCAGGGAAAGGGTGGAAAACACCATATATTTT. Translated: CAISPRERVENTIYF.

V is TRBV6-6 and J is TRBJ2-1; the match to TRBD1 covers 8 bases. The germline V gene encodes CDR1 MNHNY and CDR2 SVGAGI (reference sequence). The ends lost 5 bases at V and 2 bases at J; junction bases unmatched: 2. The CDR3 sequence is 14 residues long. The CDR3 spells CASSQGATYNEQFF. The CDR3 DNA reads TGTGCCAGCAGTCAGGGGGCAACCTACAATGAGCAGTTCTTC.

The chain is built from TRBV13 and TRBJ1-1; TRBD1 matches 10 bases. Germline CDR1 PRHDT, CDR2 FYEKMQ (reference sequence). Losses at the gene ends were 9 bases for V and 13 bases for J; bases not matched to a gene: 8. The CDR3 sequence is 11 residues long. The CDR3 sequence is CASATGTGVFF. DNA for the CDR3: TGTGCCAGTGCGACCGGGACAGGGGTTTTCTTT. Looking up the rest from reference TRBV13 and TRBJ1-1 gives the full variable domain: AAGVIQSPRHLIKEKRETATLKCYPIPRHDTVYWYQQGPGQDPQFLISFYEKMQSDKGSIPDRFSAQQFSDYHSELNMSSLELGDSALYFCASATGTGVFFGQGTRLTVV.

The CDR3 coding sequence is TGTGCCAGTAGTATCCGACAGGGTAGTCGAGAGACCCAGTACTTC. It codes for CASSIRQGSRETQYF. V and J are TRBV19 and TRBJ2-5; TRBD1 matches at 7 bases. This CDR3 comprises 15 residues. Trimming cost V 3 bases and J 4 bases; bases outside gene matches: 8. Germline lookup yields CDR1 LNHDA and CDR2 SQIVND (reference sequence).

The chain has TRBV11-3 and TRBJ2-5; D perhaps matches TRBD1 (6 bases). CDR1 and CDR2 (germline): SGHNT, YENEEA. The CDR3 runs 12 residues. Trimming cost V 5 bases and J 10 bases, with 14 bases left between them. The CDR3 is CASSAPEGVQYF. The DNA for the CDR3 is TGTGCCAGCAGCGCCCCCGAGGGGGTCCAGTACTTC.

The V gene is TRBV7-3, the J gene TRBJ1-1; TRBD1 agrees at 8 bases. Germline V gene lookup returns CDR1 SGHTA and CDR2 FQGTGA. V was pared by 5 bases and J by 1 base, with 6 bases of the junction left unmatched. The length of the CDR3 is 15 residues. The DNA for the CDR3 is TGTGCCAGCAGCCAATACGGGACAGGGAACACTGAAGCTTTCTTT. Translation: CASSQYGTGNTEAFF. Full variable domain (remainder filled in from reference TRBV7-3 and TRBJ1-1): GAGVSQTPSNKVTEKGKYVELRCDPISGHTALYWYRQSLGQGPEFLIYFQGTGAADDSGLPNDRFFAVRPEGSVSTLKIQRTERGDSAVYLCASSQYGTGNTEAFFGQGTRLTVV.

This chain links TRBV4-1 with TRBJ2-2, with 10 bases that match TRBD1. V shed 0 bases and J 3 bases; nucleotides not matched to a gene: 1. Germline CDR1 reads MGHRA; CDR2 reads YSYEKL. This CDR3 has 16 amino acids. Here the CDR3 reads CASSQEDRGYTGELFF. CDR3 nucleotide sequence: TGCGCCAGCAGCCAAGAGGACAGGGGGTACACCGGGGAGCTGTTTTTT.

The chain carries TRBV5-5 and TRBJ2-2; a possible D gene is TRBD2 (5 bases). The CDR3 is made up of 16 amino acids. V dropped 2 bases and J dropped 5 bases, with 16 bases sitting between them. The germline V gene encodes CDR1 SGHKS and CDR2 YYEKEE (reference sequence). CDR3 in DNA: TGTGCCAGCAGCTTCTGGGCTAGCCCACTAACCGGGGAGCTGTTTTTT. Encoded protein: CASSFWASPLTGELFF.

In its sample, this clone was seen once. This chain connects TRBV7-7 to TRBJ2-2, with D tentatively TRBD2 (6 bases). Germline values: CDR1 SSHAT, CDR2 FNYEAQ (reference sequence). CDR3 length equals 12 residues. V lost 11 bases to trimming and J lost 2 bases, with 9 bases between them. The CDR3 protein is CAGGTNTGELFF. CDR3 in DNA: TGTGCCGGCGGGACTAACACCGGGGAGCTGTTTTTT.

V is TRBV25-1 and J is TRBJ1-2; D gene ambiguous. Germline values: CDR1 MGHDK, CDR2 SYGVNS. The CDR3 extends over 12 amino acids. The V end lost 1 base, the J end lost 8 bases, and 8 bases lay between the germline ends. The CDR3 DNA is TGTGCCAGCAGTGAATCGAGAGAAGGCTACACCTTC. It is translated as CASSESREGYTF.

The chain recombines TRBV5-4 with TRBJ1-1; possible D gene TRBD1, 6 bases. CDR1 and CDR2 from the germline V gene are SGHNT and YYREEE (reference sequence). The V end lost 2 bases, the J end lost 1 base, and 9 bases lay between the germline ends. This CDR3 has 14 amino acids. The CDR3 spells CASSLQGWNTEAFF. The CDR3 nucleotides are TGTGCCAGCAGCTTACAGGGATGGAACACTGAAGCTTTCTTT.

CDR3 nucleotides: TGCGCCAGCAGCCCTTCCCGGGGACAGGGGGCCGAGCAGTACTTC. This translates into CASSPSRGQGAEQYF. This chain uses TRBV4-1 with TRBJ2-7; 12 bases match TRBD1. The CDR3 covers 15 residues. The germline CDR1 and CDR2 sequences are MGHRA and YSYEKL. With V trimmed by 4 bases and J by 6 bases, 7 bases remained unmatched.

The rearrangement joins TRBV10-3 to TRBJ2-7; D is possibly TRBD2 (5 bases). V was pared by 0 bases and J by 3 bases, with 12 bases between. CDR1 and CDR2 from the germline V gene are ENHRY and SYGVKD. The CDR3 has 15 amino acids. CDR3 bases: TGTGCCATCAGTGAGTCCCGGCAGGCGGGCTACGAGCAGTACTTC. Encoded protein: CAISESRQAGYEQYF.

The chain employs TRBV4-1 and TRBJ2-1, with a tentative D call TRBD1 (7 bases). The CDR3 loop spans 17 amino acids. Trimming removed 4 bases from V and 9 bases from J, with 25 bases in between. CDR1 MGHRA and CDR2 YSYEKL come from the germline V gene. CDR3 protein: CASSRQTGTLAGGEQFF. CDR3 nucleotide sequence: TGCGCCAGCAGCCGCCAAACCGGGACTCTCGCAGGGGGTGAGCAGTTCTTC.

This clone has more than one count but fewer than ten. CDR3 DNA sequence: TGTGCCAGCAGTGCGCCCGCCCCCAGGGATTCACGCGGCTACACCTTC. It specifies CASSAPAPRDSRGYTF. The rearrangement joins TRBV2 to TRBJ1-2; D may be TRBD1 (5 bases). CDR3 length: 16 amino acids. Germline V gene data show CDR1 as SNHLY and CDR2 as FYNNEI. Between the trimmed V and J ends, which lost 4 bases and 8 bases, there was a span of 23 bases.

The chain links TRBV6-1 to TRBJ1-1, with unresolved D. Trimming took 1 base from V and 0 from J, leaving 6 bases between them. The CDR3 covers 14 residues. The V gene's germline CDR1 is MNHNS and CDR2 SASEGT. The CDR3: CASSEVVVNTEAFF. DNA of the CDR3: TGTGCCAGCAGTGAAGTCGTTGTGAACACTGAAGCTTTCTTT.